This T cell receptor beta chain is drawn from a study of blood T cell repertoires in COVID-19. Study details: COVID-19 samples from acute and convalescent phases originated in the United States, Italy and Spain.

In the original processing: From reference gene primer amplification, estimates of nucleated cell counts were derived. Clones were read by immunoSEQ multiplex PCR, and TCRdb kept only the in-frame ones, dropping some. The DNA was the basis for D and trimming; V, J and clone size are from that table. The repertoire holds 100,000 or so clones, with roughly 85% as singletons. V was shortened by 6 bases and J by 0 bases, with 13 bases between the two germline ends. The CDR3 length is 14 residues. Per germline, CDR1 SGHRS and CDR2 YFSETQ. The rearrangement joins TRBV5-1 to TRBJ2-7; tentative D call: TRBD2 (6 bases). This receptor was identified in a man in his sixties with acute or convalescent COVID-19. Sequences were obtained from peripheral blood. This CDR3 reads CASTLATSSYEQYF. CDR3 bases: TGCGCCAGCACCCTAGCGACTAGCTCCTACGAGCAGTACTTC. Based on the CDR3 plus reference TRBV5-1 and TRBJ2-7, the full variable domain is KAGVTQTPRYLIKTRGQQVTLSCSPISGHRSVSWYQQTPGQGLQFLFEYFSETQRNKGNFPGRFSGRQFSNSRSEMNVSTLELGDSALYLCASTLATSSYEQYFGPGTRLTVT.